Listed below are T cell receptor beta chains from one sample, sequenced in a study of cytomegalovirus exposure and HLA in healthy donors. Libraries were prepared by immunoSEQ multiplex PCR; TCRdb keeps only in-frame clonotypes and omits some of them. The table records about 140,000 clones, 80% to 90% of them present only once. The sequenced sample was PBMCs. The receptors come from a woman aged 18-29 years in good health and CMV-seropositive. CDR3s include the opening cysteine and the closing phenylalanine or tryptophan. A D gene is named only where the DNA matches it firmly. Clone size, where shown, is once, few, many, or a class for clones that have expanded.

>TRBV28|TRBD1|15|.|TRBJ2-5
TGTGCCAGCAGCGTAACGACAGGGTTCGCGGAGACCCAGTACTTC
CASSVTTGFAETQYF
>TRBV6-1|.|13|.|TRBJ1-2
TGTGCCAGCAGTGAACACAGGAGAGATGGCTACACCTTC
CASSEHRRDGYTF
>TRBV4-1|.|15|.|TRBJ2-7
TGCGCCAGCAGCCAAGATCCGGGTAGAGCCTACGAGCAGTACTTC
CASSQDPGRAYEQYF
>TRBV5-4|.|15|.|TRBJ2-7
TGTGCCAGCAGCCCCAAGGTGCAGGACTCCTACGAGCAGTACTTC
CASSPKVQDSYEQYF
>TRBV9|.|14|.|TRBJ1-1
TGTGCCAGCAGCGTAGGGTCAGGGTACACTGAAGCTTTCTTT
CASSVGSGYTEAFF
>TRBV5-1|TRBD2|14|.|TRBJ2-1
TGCGCCAGCAGCTTGGATACTAGCGGGACTCGGCAGTTCTTC
CASSLDTSGTRQFF
>TRBV30|TRBD2|15|.|TRBJ2-7
TGTGCCTGGAGTCTACTAGCGGGGGGATCCTACGAGCAGTACTTC
CAWSLLAGGSYEQYF
>TRBV10-3|.|15|.|TRBJ1-4
TGTGCCATCAGTGGAAGCGCGGGGGATAATGAAAAACTGTTTTTT
CAISGSAGDNEKLFF
>TRBV28|TRBD1|15|.|TRBJ2-1
TGTGCCAGCAGCCGATCCGGGACAGGGGCCGATGAGCAGTTCTTC
CASSRSGTGADEQFF
>TRBV19|TRBD1|14|.|TRBJ1-2
TGTGCCAGTAGTATGGGACAGGCCGTCTATGGCTACACCTTC
CASSMGQAVYGYTF
>TRBV27|TRBD1|16|.|TRBJ1-5
TGTGCCAGCAGTTTACCCGGGACAGATAGCAATCAGCCCCAGCATTTT
CASSLPGTDSNQPQHF
>TRBV28|.|15|.|TRBJ2-1
TGTGCCAGCAGTCCTCGATCCAGGGATTACAATGAGCAGTTCTTC
CASSPRSRDYNEQFF
>TRBV20-1|.|11|.|TRBJ1-6
TGCAGTGCCCAGGACACGACACCCCTCCACTTT
CSAQDTTPLHF
>TRBV4-1|TRBD2|16|once|TRBJ2-7
TGCGCCAGCAGCCAAGGACCGGCTAGCGGATTCTACGAGCAGTACTTC
CASSQGPASGFYEQYF
>TRBV6-5|TRBD2|15|.|TRBJ2-1
TGTGCCAGCAGTCCGACTCTGCGGGGGGGCCATGAGCAGTTCTTC
CASSPTLRGGHEQFF
>TRBV2|.|14|.|TRBJ1-4
TGTGCCAGCAGCTGGGACATGGGGAATGAAAAACTGTTTTTT
CASSWDMGNEKLFF
>TRBV11-2|.|15|.|TRBJ1-6
TGTGCCAGCAGCTTAGATCCCGGGGAATTCTCACCCCTCCACTTT
CASSLDPGEFSPLHF
>TRBV15|.|13|.|TRBJ2-7
TGTGCCACCAGCCCCGACATCACCTACGAGCAGTACTTC
CATSPDITYEQYF
>TRBV2|.|14|.|TRBJ1-5
TGTGCCAGCAGTGATTCAGAGGCCCGTCAGCCCCAGCATTTT
CASSDSEARQPQHF
>TRBV9|.|12|.|TRBJ2-1
TGTGCCAGCAGCACAGTCTACAATGAGCAGTTCTTC
CASSTVYNEQFF
>TRBV27|.|15|.|TRBJ1-5
TGTGCCAGCAGTTTATCGGAGGAGGTAAGTCAGCCCCAGCATTTT
CASSLSEEVSQPQHF
>TRBV27|.|14|.|TRBJ1-6
TGTGCCAGCACCTTGCTAGGGGGAAATTCACCCCTCCACTTT
CASTLLGGNSPLHF
>TRBV4-1|.|15|.|TRBJ2-2
TGCGCCAGCAGCATGCGGGTTAGGAACACCGGGGAGCTGTTTTTT
CASSMRVRNTGELFF
>TRBV18|.|14|.|TRBJ2-1
TGTGCCAGCTCACCTAAAGGGCAGGGCTATGAGCAGTTCTTC
CASSPKGQGYEQFF
>TRBV27|.|16|.|TRBJ1-1
TGTGCCAGCAGTTTCGGGGTGGGCCCAACGAACACTGAAGCTTTCTTT
CASSFGVGPTNTEAFF
>TRBV12-5|.|12|.|TRBJ2-5
TGTGCTAGTGGTTCCGTCCAAGAGACCCAGTACTTC
CASGSVQETQYF
>TRBV27|TRBD2|14|.|TRBJ2-5
TGTGCCAGCAGTTTCCCCGGGGGGGAGGGGACCCAGTACTTC
CASSFPGGEGTQYF
>TRBV6-5|.|15|.|TRBJ1-6
TGTGCCAGCAGTTACTCGATGGCAGGAAATTCACCCCTCCACTTT
CASSYSMAGNSPLHF
>TRBV4-2|TRBD2|15|.|TRBJ2-7
TGTGCCAGCAGCCAAGTTCTAGCGGGGTCCTACGAGCAGTACTTC
CASSQVLAGSYEQYF
>TRBV11-2|.|12|.|TRBJ1-3
TGTGCCATACAGGGCCCTGGAAACACCATATATTTT
CAIQGPGNTIYF
>TRBV4-3|.|14|.|TRBJ2-7
TGCGCCAGCAGCCAGGCAGGGCTCCCCTACGAGCAGTACTTC
CASSQAGLPYEQYF
>TRBV30|.|12|.|TRBJ1-2
TGTGCCTGGAGTCCCAGGAACTATGGCTACACCTTC
CAWSPRNYGYTF
>TRBV19|.|17|.|TRBJ2-1
TGTGCCAGTAGCCTAATGGGCGTACGAAGCTCCTACAATGAGCAGTTCTTC
CASSLMGVRSSYNEQFF
>TRBV6-6|.|13|few|TRBJ2-7
TGTGCCAGCAGTTACTCCTCAGGGCACGAGCAGTACTTC
CASSYSSGHEQYF
>TRBV7-3|TRBD2|15|.|TRBJ2-1
TGTGCCAGCAGCTTAGAACTAGCGGTACCAAATGAGCAGTTCTTC
CASSLELAVPNEQFF
>TRBV5-4|TRBD2|16|.|TRBJ2-7
TGTGCCAGCAGCTCCTATGGGGCGGGAGCTTCCTACGAGCAGTACTTC
CASSSYGAGASYEQYF
>TRBV5-1|TRBD2|14|.|TRBJ2-3
TGCGCCAGCAGCGAAGGGACTAGGGGGACTACGCAGTATTTT
CASSEGTRGTTQYF
>TRBV28|.|17|.|TRBJ2-7
TGTGCCAGCAGTCGCCCTCCAGACAGGTCAATCTCCTACGAGCAGTACTTC
CASSRPPDRSISYEQYF
>TRBV2|TRBD1|14|.|TRBJ1-1
TGTGCCAGCAGCCTGACAGGGGGCAACACTGAAGCTTTCTTT
CASSLTGGNTEAFF
>TRBV6-1|.|15|.|TRBJ2-7
TGTGCCAGCAGCCCCCAGGGGATCAGGTCCTACGAGCAGTACTTC
CASSPQGIRSYEQYF
>TRBV9|.|14|.|TRBJ2-5
TGTGCCAGCAGCCTTACAGGGAGTAAAGAGACCCAGTACTTC
CASSLTGSKETQYF
>TRBV10-3|TRBD2|14|.|TRBJ2-3
TGTGCCATCACGGCCGGGAGGGGCACAGATACGCAGTATTTT
CAITAGRGTDTQYF
>TRBV28|.|14|.|TRBJ2-1
TGTGCCAGCAGTTTATACAGTCCGGGGAAAGAGCAGTTCTTC
CASSLYSPGKEQFF
>TRBV4-2|TRBD2|15|.|TRBJ2-1
TGTGCCAGCAGCCCGACTAGCGGGGGGGCCAATGAGCAGTTCTTC
CASSPTSGGANEQFF
>TRBV6-6|TRBD2|15|.|TRBJ2-5
TGTGCCAGCACCGGACTAGCGGGAGGGGGAGAGACCCAGTACTTC
CASTGLAGGGETQYF
>TRBV6-1|.|14|few|TRBJ1-5
TGTGCCAGCAGTGAAACGGGAGAGTATGGGTCCCAGCATTTT
CASSETGEYGSQHF
>TRBV5-1|.|12|.|TRBJ2-7
TGCGCCAGCAGCTTAAACTTCTACGAGCAGTACTTC
CASSLNFYEQYF
>TRBV19|.|13|.|TRBJ2-3
TGTGCCAGTAGCCCTGCCCTATGGGATACGCAGTATTTT
CASSPALWDTQYF
>TRBV7-9|.|13|.|TRBJ2-7
TGTGCCAGCAGCTTAGGGGGCCGGGACGAGCAGTACTTC
CASSLGGRDEQYF
>TRBV9|.|14|.|TRBJ2-7
TGTGCCAGCAGCGCGGGCGGCAGGGTCTACGAGCAGTACTTC
CASSAGGRVYEQYF
>TRBV6-6|.|15|.|TRBJ1-1
TGTGCCAGCAGTTACTCGTCCAGGGGGAACACTGAAGCTTTCTTT
CASSYSSRGNTEAFF
>TRBV7-3|TRBD1|14|.|TRBJ1-1
TGTGCCAGCAGCTTAGGACAGGGGAGCACTGAAGCTTTCTTT
CASSLGQGSTEAFF
>TRBV29-1|TRBD2|13|.|TRBJ2-7
TGCAGCGTTGATTCTAGCGGGGGCTACGAGCAGTACTTC
CSVDSSGGYEQYF